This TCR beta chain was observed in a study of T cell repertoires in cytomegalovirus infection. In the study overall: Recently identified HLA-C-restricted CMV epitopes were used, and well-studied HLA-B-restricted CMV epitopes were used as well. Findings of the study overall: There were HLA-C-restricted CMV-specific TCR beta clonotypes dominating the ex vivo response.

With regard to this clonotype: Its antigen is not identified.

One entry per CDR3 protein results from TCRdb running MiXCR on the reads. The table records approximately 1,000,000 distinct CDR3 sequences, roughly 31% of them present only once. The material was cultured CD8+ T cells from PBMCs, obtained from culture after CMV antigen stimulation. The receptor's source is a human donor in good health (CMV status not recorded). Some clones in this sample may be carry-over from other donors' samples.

The CDR3 coding sequence is TGTGCCAGCAGTTATCGAGGACCGGGACGGACAAATGAAAAACTGTTTTTT. Translation: CASSYRGPGRTNEKLFF. The V call is TRBV6-6, the J call TRBJ1-4, with D perhaps TRBD1 (5 bases). The V and J ends lost 3 bases and 5 bases respectively, with 19 bases between them. This CDR3 region has 17 residues. Germline V gene lookup returns CDR1 MNHNY and CDR2 SVGAGI (reference sequence).